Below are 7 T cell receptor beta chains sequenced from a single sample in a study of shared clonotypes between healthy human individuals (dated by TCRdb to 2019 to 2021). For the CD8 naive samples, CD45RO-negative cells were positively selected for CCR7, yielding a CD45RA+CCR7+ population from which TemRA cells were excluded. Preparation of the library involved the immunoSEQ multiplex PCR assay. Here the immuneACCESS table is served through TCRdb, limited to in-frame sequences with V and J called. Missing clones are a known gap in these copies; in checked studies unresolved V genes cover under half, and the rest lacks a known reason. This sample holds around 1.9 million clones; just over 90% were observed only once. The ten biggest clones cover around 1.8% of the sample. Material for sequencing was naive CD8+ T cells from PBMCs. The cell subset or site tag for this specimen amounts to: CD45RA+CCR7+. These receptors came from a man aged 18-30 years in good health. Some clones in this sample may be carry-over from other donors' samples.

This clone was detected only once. The CDR3, as DNA: TGTGCCAGCAGGGTTGGGTACGGCAAAACCCTTCGCGGGACTGAAGCTTTCTTT. Its protein product is CASRVGYGKTLRGTEAFF. The V and J genes are TRBV28 and TRBJ1-1; D is unclear. Deletions cut 6 bases from V and 5 bases from J, with 28 bases between. CDR3 length: 18 residues. Germline CDR1 and CDR2: MDHEN and SYDVKM. Full variable domain (rest looked up from reference TRBV28 and TRBJ1-1): DVKVTQSSRYLVKRTGEKVFLECVQDMDHENMFWYRQDPGLGLRLIYFSYDVKMKEKGDIPEGYSVSREKKERFSLILESASTNQTSMYLCASRVGYGKTLRGTEAFFGQGTRLTVV.

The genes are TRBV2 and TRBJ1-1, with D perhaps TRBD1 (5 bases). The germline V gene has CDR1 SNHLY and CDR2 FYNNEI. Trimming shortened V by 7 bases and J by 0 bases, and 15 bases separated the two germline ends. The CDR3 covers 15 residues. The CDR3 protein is CASTWPGRLNTEAFF. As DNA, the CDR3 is TGTGCCAGCACTTGGCCGGGACGGTTGAACACTGAAGCTTTCTTT.

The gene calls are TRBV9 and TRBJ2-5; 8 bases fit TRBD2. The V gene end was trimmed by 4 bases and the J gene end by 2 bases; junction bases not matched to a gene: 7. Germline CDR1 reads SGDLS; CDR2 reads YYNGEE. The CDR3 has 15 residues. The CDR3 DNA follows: TGTGCCAGCAGCCCCCGGGAGGGGGGACAAGAGACCCAGTACTTC. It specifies CASSPREGGQETQYF. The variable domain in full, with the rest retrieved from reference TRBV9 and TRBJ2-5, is DSGVTQTPKHLITATGQRVTLRCSPRSGDLSVYWYQQSLDQGLQFLIQYYNGEERAKGNILERFSAQQFPDLHSELNLSSLELGDSALYFCASSPREGGQETQYFGPGTRLLVL.

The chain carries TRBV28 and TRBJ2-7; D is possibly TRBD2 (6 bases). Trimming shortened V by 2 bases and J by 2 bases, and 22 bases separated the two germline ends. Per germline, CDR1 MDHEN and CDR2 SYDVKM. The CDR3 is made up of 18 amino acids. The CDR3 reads CASSLRPVRLATTYEQYF. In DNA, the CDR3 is TGTGCCAGCAGTTTACGCCCCGTCCGTCTAGCGACCACCTACGAGCAGTACTTC.

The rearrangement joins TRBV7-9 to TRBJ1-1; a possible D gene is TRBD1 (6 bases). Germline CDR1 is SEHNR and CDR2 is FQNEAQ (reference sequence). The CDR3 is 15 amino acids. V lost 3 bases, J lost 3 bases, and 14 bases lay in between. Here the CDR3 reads CASSLALGGYTEAFF. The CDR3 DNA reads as TGTGCCAGCAGCTTGGCATTAGGGGGTTACACTGAAGCTTTCTTT.

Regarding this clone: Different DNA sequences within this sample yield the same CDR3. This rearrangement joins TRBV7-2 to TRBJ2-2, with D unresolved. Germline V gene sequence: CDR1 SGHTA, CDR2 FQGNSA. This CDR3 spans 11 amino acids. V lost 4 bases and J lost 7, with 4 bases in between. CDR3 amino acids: CASSSSGELFF. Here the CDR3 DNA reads TGTGCCAGCAGCTCCAGCGGGGAGCTGTTTTTT.

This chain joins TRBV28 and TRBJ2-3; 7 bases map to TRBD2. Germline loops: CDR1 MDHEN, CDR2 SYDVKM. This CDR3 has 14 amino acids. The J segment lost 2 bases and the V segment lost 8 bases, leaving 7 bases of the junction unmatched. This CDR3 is CASLERDVTDTQYF. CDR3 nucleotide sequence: TGTGCCAGCCTTGAGCGGGATGTCACAGATACGCAGTATTTT.